This TCR beta chain was identified in a study of Graves' ophthalmopathy and Graves' hyperthyroidism. Study-level points and caveats: Also, most clonotypes expanded in the thyroid above 0.001 frequency appeared in blood.

Looked up from germline, CDR1 is MNHNS and CDR2 is SASEGT. The V gene lost 5 bases and the J gene lost 6 bases, with 17 bases spanning the gap. This CDR3 has 14 residues. This clonotype was seen many times. Its matching antigen is unknown. The authors amplified TCR beta CDR3 regions, and they did so from RNA transcripts for repertoire sequencing. First-round RT-PCR with HTBI primers preceded a second-round multiplex PCR. TCRdb itself ran the multiplex PCR reads through MiXCR, one entry per CDR3 protein. The repertoire holds 500,000 to 700,000 distinct CDR3 sequences, with roughly 20% as singletons. The hyperthyroidism patients, aged 18 to 65, had been newly diagnosed, with under 2 months' duration. Other autoimmune diseases, uncontrolled infections, pregnancy or lactation ruled patients out of participation.

The V call is TRBV6-1, the J call TRBJ2-7, with D tentatively TRBD2 (5 bases). This sequence was found in a young woman with stable Graves' hyperthyroidism. Some clones in this sample may be carry-over from other donors' samples. The source material was peripheral blood. The CDR3 loop is CASSKARQRGEQYF. For the CDR3, the DNA is TGTGCCAGCAGTAAGGCGAGGCAACGGGGCGAGCAGTACTTC.